The TCR beta chain under discussion was sequenced for a study of blood T cells in healthy people across ages. General study results and limits: Underestimates were what the diversity estimates from one million T cells were considered to be.

Sample-barcoded 5' priming and a J-beta primer mix drove a second PCR of roughly 6 to 12 cycles. All samples yielded 3 million or more CDR3-containing paired-end reads. TCRdb re-called the 5' RACE reads through MiXCR, storing one row per CDR3 protein. The table includes some 1.8 million distinct CDR3 sequences, roughly 43% detected once. In its sample, this clonotype was seen many times. Its antigen is still unknown. The CDR3 totals 15 residues. The V end was cut by 0 bases, the J end by 4 bases, with 11 bases between. Germline-derived CDR1 and CDR2 are SGHRS and YFSETQ. This chain connects TRBV5-1 to TRBJ2-1; possible D gene TRBD1, 5 bases. Sequenced sample: blood. This clonotype was obtained from a human donor in good health. The CDR3 is CASSLVTDTYNEQFF. The CDR3 DNA reads TGCGCCAGCAGCTTGGTGACAGATACTTACAATGAGCAGTTCTTC. The full variable domain, its missing parts supplied by reference TRBV5-1 and TRBJ2-1, is KAGVTQTPRYLIKTRGQQVTLSCSPISGHRSVSWYQQTPGQGLQFLFEYFSETQRNKGNFPGRFSGRQFSNSRSEMNVSTLELGDSALYLCASSLVTDTYNEQFFGPGTRLTVL.